This is a list of T cell receptor beta chains from one sample in a study of beta chain features in type 1 diabetes. Generated by immunoSEQ multiplex PCR, the TCRdb table keeps only in-frame clones and is missing some. The sample shows some 900,000 clones, roughly 17% of them seen only once. Material for sequencing was naive CD4+ T cells from blood. These TCRs come from a woman aged 18-29 years in good health. CDR3s include the opening cysteine and the closing phenylalanine or tryptophan. D genes are given only for firm matches. Part of the rows lack a size; the others show once, few, many or a class for expanded clones.

cdr3_aa | cdr3_nt | j_call | v_call | clone_size | d_call
CASSYSKANYGYTF | TGTGCCAGCAGTTACTCGAAAGCTAACTATGGCTACACCTTC | TRBJ1-2 | TRBV6-5 | few | NA
CASSTLAGPPYEQYF | TGTGCCAGTAGTACACTAGCGGGCCCTCCCTACGAGCAGTACTTC | TRBJ2-7 | TRBV19 | NA | TRBD2
CASSFDGVTDTQYF | TGTGCCAGCAGCTTCGACGGGGTGACAGATACGCAGTATTTT | TRBJ2-3 | TRBV7-9 | few | NA
CASSWDRVNTEAFF | TGTGCCAGCAGCTGGGACAGGGTGAACACTGAAGCTTTCTTT | TRBJ1-1 | TRBV7-2 | few | TRBD1
CARGNTIYF | TGTGCCAGGGGAAACACCATATATTTT | TRBJ1-3 | TRBV21-1 | many | NA
CATSRDLTSFGTDTQYF | TGTGCCACCAGCAGAGACCTGACTAGTTTCGGCACAGATACGCAGTATTTT | TRBJ2-3 | TRBV15 | few | NA
CASSGSPYGGQFF | TGTGCCAGCAGTGGGAGCCCCTATGGGGGGCAGTTCTTC | TRBJ2-1 | TRBV2 | few | NA
CASSAKGAYGYTF | TGTGCCAGCAGTGCGAAGGGGGCCTATGGCTACACCTTC | TRBJ1-2 | TRBV27 | NA | TRBD1
CASSPDMLSYTQYF | TGTGCCAGCAGCCCGGACATGTTATCCTATACGCAGTATTTT | TRBJ2-3 | TRBV14 | few | NA
CASSLGTSGRARREQYF | TGCGCCAGCAGCTTGGGGACTAGCGGGAGGGCCCGTCGCGAGCAGTACTTC | TRBJ2-7 | TRBV5-1 | few | TRBD2
CASSLFTSGSSGELFF | TGTGCCAGCAGTTTATTCACTAGCGGGAGTTCTGGGGAGCTGTTTTTT | TRBJ2-2 | TRBV27 | few | TRBD2
CASSRIEAFF | TGTGCCAGCAGCAGAATCGAAGCTTTCTTT | TRBJ1-1 | TRBV5-8 | many | NA
CASSFGGSYEQYF | TGTGCCAGCAGTTTTGGAGGGTCCTACGAGCAGTACTTC | TRBJ2-7 | TRBV28 | NA | NA
CATSRVRELYNEQFF | TGTGCCACCAGCAGAGTCCGGGAGTTGTACAATGAGCAGTTCTTC | TRBJ2-1 | TRBV15 | NA | NA
CSARIFNEQFF | TGCAGTGCTAGAATTTTCAATGAGCAGTTCTTC | TRBJ2-1 | TRBV20-1 | few | NA
CASSLGGNTIYF | TGTGCCAGCAGTCTTGGAGGAAACACCATATATTTT | TRBJ1-3 | TRBV2 | few | NA
CASSRGTWNTEAFF | TGTGCCAGCAGCCGGGGGACCTGGAACACTGAAGCTTTCTTT | TRBJ1-1 | TRBV5-6 | NA | NA